This entry concerns a single T cell receptor (beta chain). The entry originates in a study of shared clonotypes between healthy human individuals. About the research overall: For every donor, three CD4 naive, three CD4 memory, two CD8 naive and one CD8 memory plates were used.

Germline CDR1 is MNHEY and CDR2 is SMNVEV (reference sequence). Trimming shortened V by 6 bases and J by 1 base, and 10 bases separated the two germline ends. This CDR3 region has 13 residues. TCRdb keeps only in-frame clones here, not all; method: immunoSEQ multiplex PCR. Of some 380,000 clones in the sample, about 96% were seen once. This chain links TRBV27 with TRBJ2-7, with D unresolved. Sequenced material: memory CD8+ T cells sorted from blood. Subset reported: CD45RO+ cells pooled with CCR7-negative TemRA cells. The source of this sequence is a man younger than 40 in good health. The CDR3 nucleotides are TGTGCCAGCAGCCCAGGTGGGTCCTACGAGCAGTACTTC. This codes for CASSPGGSYEQYF.